The next 13 T cell receptor beta chains were all read from a single sample in a study of a mutant IDH1 vaccine in newly diagnosed glioma. Their recognized antigens are unknown. TCRdb's copy holds only in-frame clones and misses some; the assay was immunoSEQ multiplex PCR. The repertoire includes about 59,000 clones, about four fifths of them detected once, and about 3.8% sits in the top ten. Time point here: week 47, end of study. With topical imiquimod, each dose of the vaccine consisted of 300 ug of mutant IDH1 20-mer peptide. The sample consisted of PBMCs, taken from a glioma patient whose treatment included an IDH1 peptide vaccine. The origin of the receptors is a man aged 30 to 39 with glioma.

The chain combines TRBV9 with TRBJ1-5; perhaps TRBD1 as D (5 bases). CDR1 and CDR2 (germline): SGDLS, YYNGEE. The CDR3 has 14 residues. V lost 2 bases to trimming and J lost 6 bases, with 12 bases between them. CDR3 sequence: CASSVGTGGQPQHF. CDR3 bases: TGTGCCAGCAGCGTTGGGACTGGGGGTCAGCCCCAGCATTTT.

CDR3 DNA sequence: TGTGCCAGTAGTATATCCGGGACGTCCTACGAGCAGTACTTC. Protein sequence: CASSISGTSYEQYF. The chain has TRBV19 and TRBJ2-7; D possibly matches TRBD1 or TRBD2 (5 bases each). Germline V gene data show CDR1 as LNHDA and CDR2 as SQIVND (reference sequence). There are 14 residues in the CDR3. V was clipped by 2 bases and J by 1 base, with 9 bases between them.

This CDR3 reads CADGTGRPAFF. CDR3 in DNA: TGTGCCGACGGGACAGGGAGGCCGGCTTTCTTT. The V gene is TRBV6-1, the J gene TRBJ1-1, with 9 bases matching TRBD1. Per germline, CDR1 MNHNS and CDR2 SASEGT. The V and J ends lost 11 bases and 11 bases, in that order; junction bases with no gene match: 9. This CDR3 is built from 11 residues.

V and J are TRBV2 and TRBJ2-7; maybe TRBD2 (6 bases). Trimming stripped 2 bases from V and 6 bases from J, with 8 bases between. This CDR3 is 12 amino acids long. CDR1 and CDR2 from the germline V gene are SNHLY and FYNNEI. CDR3 in DNA: TGTGCCAGCAGTGAATCGGGGGTCGAGCAGTACTTC. It encodes CASSESGVEQYF.

V gene TRBV7-9 combines with J gene TRBJ2-7; D unclear. Looked up from germline, CDR1 is SEHNR and CDR2 is FQNEAQ (reference sequence). Trimming took 1 base from V and 6 from J, leaving 10 bases between them. This CDR3 region has 13 residues. The CDR3 sequence is CASSLVRLSEQYF. CDR3 coding DNA: TGTGCCAGCAGCTTAGTCCGGTTAAGCGAGCAGTACTTC.

The chain uses TRBV27 and TRBJ1-5; TRBD1 is a possible D gene (6 bases). Looked up from germline, CDR1 is MNHEY and CDR2 is SMNVEV (reference sequence). The ends were cut back, 5 bases at V and 2 bases at J, with 10 bases in the middle. The CDR3 runs 14 residues. The chain's CDR3 is CASSPRTGNQPQHF. CDR3 nucleotides: TGTGCCAGCAGTCCTCGGACAGGCAATCAGCCCCAGCATTTT.

The chain recombines TRBV27 with TRBJ2-7; D is possibly TRBD1 (6 bases). The germline gives CDR1 MNHEY, CDR2 SMNVEV (reference sequence). CDR3 length equals 14 residues. V was cut by 5 bases and J by 3 bases, with 14 bases left in between. The CDR3, as DNA: TGTGCCAGCAGTCTGACAGGTACTCACTACGAGCAGTACTTC. Its protein is CASSLTGTHYEQYF.

The V gene is TRBV6-5, the J gene TRBJ2-3, with 9 bases fitting TRBD1. Losses at the gene ends were 2 bases for V and 3 bases for J; bases not matched to a gene: 0. The CDR3 has 14 residues. Germline V gene lookup returns CDR1 MNHEY and CDR2 SVGAGI. The CDR3 spells CASSYGQGTDTQYF. The CDR3 nucleotides are TGTGCCAGCAGTTACGGACAGGGGACAGATACGCAGTATTTT.

The V gene is TRBV28, the J gene TRBJ1-1; TRBD1 matches 8 bases. V trimming: 6 bases; J trimming: 3 bases; junction bases outside the gene matches: 12. Germline V lookup: CDR1 MDHEN, CDR2 SYDVKM. This CDR3 is 16 amino acids long. This CDR3 reads CASSPQGALEYTEAFF. CDR3 bases: TGTGCCAGCAGCCCTCAGGGGGCCTTAGAATACACTGAAGCTTTCTTT.

CDR3 coding DNA: TGTGCCAGCAGCTTAGCTAAACAGGCTCTTGGTAATGAAAAACTGTTTTTT. It codes for CASSLAKQALGNEKLFF. V and J are TRBV7-9 and TRBJ1-4; possibly TRBD1 for D (5 bases). The CDR3 is 17 residues long. Trimming pared 0 bases from V and 4 bases from J, leaving 15 bases between. The germline V gene encodes CDR1 SEHNR and CDR2 FQNEAQ (reference sequence).

The V gene is TRBV7-8, the J gene TRBJ2-3; no clear D gene. This CDR3 comprises 17 residues. CDR1 and CDR2 from the germline V gene are SGHVS and FQNEAQ. Trimming removed 4 bases at V and 2 bases at J, with 19 bases between. This CDR3 reads CASSSIPVYGSTDTQYF. CDR3 nucleotide sequence: TGTGCCAGCAGCTCTATCCCGGTCTACGGGTCCACAGATACGCAGTATTTT.

CDR3 sequence (DNA): TGTGCCAGCTCACAGGGGGCAGGGTACGAGCAGTACTTC. Protein: CASSQGAGYEQYF. The chain couples TRBV19 to TRBJ2-7, with TRBD1 matching 9 bases. This CDR3 comprises 13 residues. CDR1 and CDR2 (germline): LNHDA, SQIVND (reference sequence). Losses at the gene ends were 9 bases for V and 4 bases for J; bases not matched to a gene: 7. Combining the CDR3 with reference TRBV19 and TRBJ2-7 gives the whole variable domain DGGITQSPKYLFRKEGQNVTLSCEQNLNHDAMYWYRQDPGQGLRLIYYSQIVNDFQKGDIAEGYSVSREKKESFPLTVTSAQKNPTAFYLCASSQGAGYEQYFGPGTRLTVT.

J is TRBJ1-1 and V is TRBV11-2; no clear D. Trimming shortened V by 5 bases and J by 2 bases, and 12 bases separated the two germline ends. The CDR3 has 14 residues. Germline V CDR1 and CDR2: SGHAT, FQNNGV. The CDR3 here is CASSRVGVNTEAFF. The CDR3 coding sequence is TGTGCCAGCAGCCGCGTAGGAGTAAACACTGAAGCTTTCTTT.